These T cell receptor beta chains were read from a single sample in a study of regulatory T cells in long-lasting Graves disease. One entry per CDR3 protein results from TCRdb running MiXCR on the multiplex PCR reads. The sample lists some 410,000 distinct CDR3 sequences, approximately 16% seen once, with around 10% in the top ten. These data were also filed under a second study, of T cells in Graves' hyperthyroidism and ophthalmopathy.

The starting material was peripheral blood mononuclear cells (PBMCs), obtained at new diagnosis, from a patient treated with antithyroid drugs. These TCRs come from a woman aged 25 to 45 with Graves disease. Each CDR3 is given without its conserved first and last residue.

V gene: TRBV30
J gene: TRBJ2-7
CDR3 protein: AWGPGVYKPEQY

V gene: TRBV3-1
J gene: TRBJ2-7
CDR3 protein: ASSHMRLAALYEQY

V gene: TRBV13
J gene: TRBJ1-4
CDR3 protein: ASSSRWRGPMKLF

V gene: TRBV15
J gene: TRBJ2-7
CDR3 protein: ATSRDTRSIYEQY

V gene: TRBV6-2/TRBV6-3
J gene: TRBJ1-1
CDR3 protein: ASSYTFTGTVNTEAF

V gene: TRBV2
J gene: TRBJ2-4
CDR3 protein: ASRRTSESKNIQY

V gene: TRBV28
J gene: TRBJ1-1
CDR3 protein: ASLGSEAF

V gene: TRBV20-1
J gene: TRBJ2-7
CDR3 protein: SARGRTSGIIYEQY

V gene: TRBV7-2
J gene: TRBJ2-5
CDR3 protein: ASSPMGGETQY

V gene: TRBV10-3
J gene: TRBJ1-5
CDR3 protein: AISEVGRKEANQPQH

V gene: TRBV28
J gene: TRBJ2-2
CDR3 protein: ASSTLTGPPTGELF

V gene: TRBV7-8
J gene: TRBJ1-5
CDR3 protein: ASSSPGGNNQPQH

V gene: TRBV10-3
J gene: TRBJ1-1
CDR3 protein: AISDQRGPRAF

V gene: TRBV2
J gene: TRBJ2-3
CDR3 protein: ASRGGGRVDTQY

V gene: TRBV28
J gene: TRBJ2-5
CDR3 protein: ASKLTTTGQETQY

V gene: TRBV27
J gene: TRBJ2-1
CDR3 protein: ASSLAGGESSYNEQF

V gene: TRBV19
J gene: TRBJ2-3
CDR3 protein: ASSIANRGTSTDTQY

V gene: TRBV7-9
J gene: TRBJ2-7
CDR3 protein: ASRSTGTQTYEQY

V gene: TRBV7-6
J gene: TRBJ2-1
CDR3 protein: ASRGGASWNEQF

V gene: TRBV5-1
J gene: TRBJ2-1
CDR3 protein: ASSSPPRRGNNEQF

V gene: TRBV4-3
J gene: TRBJ2-6
CDR3 protein: ASSLKWGSGANVLT

V gene: TRBV7-8
J gene: TRBJ2-1
CDR3 protein: ASSLVAGENLKLPYNEQF

V gene: TRBV10-3
J gene: TRBJ1-1
CDR3 protein: AISGQGGEAF

V gene: TRBV20-1
J gene: TRBJ2-3
CDR3 protein: SADPYGPGPDTQY

V gene: TRBV6-2/TRBV6-3
J gene: TRBJ1-1
CDR3 protein: ASSYSRGGNTEAF

V gene: TRBV7-9
J gene: TRBJ2-1
CDR3 protein: ASSPSLASSYNEQF

V gene: TRBV7-2
J gene: TRBJ1-6
CDR3 protein: ASSLTGGNYNSPLH

V gene: TRBV6-1
J gene: TRBJ1-4
CDR3 protein: ATMGQRNEKLF

V gene: TRBV12-3/TRBV12-4
J gene: TRBJ1-5
CDR3 protein: ASNLDGSGQPQH

V gene: TRBV20-1
J gene: TRBJ1-5
CDR3 protein: SARRLGQPQH

V gene: TRBV3-1
J gene: TRBJ1-2
CDR3 protein: ASSQGSRGGYT

V gene: TRBV27
J gene: TRBJ1-1
CDR3 protein: ASSPRTFEAF

V gene: TRBV20-1
J gene: TRBJ2-1
CDR3 protein: SASSRALGYNEQF

V gene: TRBV5-5
J gene: TRBJ1-5
CDR3 protein: ASSSVGRADQPQH

V gene: TRBV20-1
J gene: TRBJ2-3
CDR3 protein: SAPPPLTDTRY

V gene: TRBV6-2/TRBV6-3
J gene: TRBJ2-2
CDR3 protein: ASSPQLNTGELF

V gene: TRBV29-1
J gene: TRBJ2-3
CDR3 protein: SVVSAGVTDTQY

V gene: TRBV28
J gene: TRBJ1-5
CDR3 protein: ASSSGTSNQPQH

V gene: TRBV7-2
J gene: TRBJ2-5
CDR3 protein: ASTPGPGPSIGIQY

V gene: TRBV27
J gene: TRBJ2-3
CDR3 protein: ASSTLAFDTQY

V gene: TRBV7-2
J gene: TRBJ2-7
CDR3 protein: ASSLGGDVNYEQY

V gene: TRBV5-1
J gene: TRBJ2-7
CDR3 protein: ASSRDLGTGAYEQY

V gene: TRBV29-1
J gene: TRBJ2-1
CDR3 protein: SVGRGGRVYNEQF

V gene: TRBV7-6
J gene: TRBJ2-2
CDR3 protein: ASSSGQGRTGELF

V gene: TRBV10-3
J gene: TRBJ1-2
CDR3 protein: AISDLGGGYGYT

V gene: TRBV27
J gene: TRBJ2-1
CDR3 protein: ASSLSGRRDNEQF

V gene: TRBV27
J gene: TRBJ2-1
CDR3 protein: ASSLLRDINNEQF

V gene: TRBV28
J gene: TRBJ2-2
CDR3 protein: ASSLSRTGDRHTGELF

V gene: TRBV19
J gene: TRBJ2-2
CDR3 protein: ASSPTRGYGELF

V gene: TRBV2
J gene: TRBJ1-5
CDR3 protein: ASTPGQYSNQPQH

V gene: TRBV5-1
J gene: TRBJ1-4
CDR3 protein: ASSLGTGTPEKLF

V gene: TRBV7-2
J gene: TRBJ2-6
CDR3 protein: ASSPPTAGANVLT

V gene: TRBV27
J gene: TRBJ1-1
CDR3 protein: ASSLSTGRYTEAF

V gene: TRBV6-2/TRBV6-3
J gene: TRBJ2-1
CDR3 protein: ASSAPGYLGYNEQF